This entry lists 21 T cell receptor beta chains sequenced from one sample in a study of shared T cell receptors in the human thymus. Measured with immunoSEQ multiplex PCR; TCRdb has only the in-frame clones, and not every one. The table lists 650,000 to 950,000 clones, 80% to 90% of them singletons. These data were likewise used in another study, on human thymus T cells.

Sequenced input: thymocytes. Receptors originate from a girl less than two years old with a congenital heart defect.

V and J are TRBV5-6 and TRBJ1-1, with 8 bases identical to TRBD1. This CDR3 is 14 amino acids long. The V and J ends lost 0 bases and 7 bases, in that order; junction bases with no gene match: 5. The V gene's germline CDR1 is SGHDT and CDR2 YYEEEE. CDR3 amino acids: CASSLEGQGIEAFF. In DNA, the CDR3 is TGTGCCAGCAGCTTGGAAGGACAGGGTATTGAAGCTTTCTTT. The variable domain in full, completed from reference TRBV5-6 and TRBJ1-1, reads DAGVTQSPTHLIKTRGQQVTLRCSPKSGHDTVSWYQQALGQGPQFIFQYYEEEERQRGNFPDRFSGHQFPNYSSELNVNALLLGDSALYLCASSLEGQGIEAFFGQGTRLTVV.

This clone has only one observation. The chain is built from TRBV13 and TRBJ1-1; D is possibly TRBD1 (6 bases). Trimming cost V 9 bases and J 3 bases, with 14 bases left between them. Looked up from germline, CDR1 is PRHDT and CDR2 is FYEKMQ (reference sequence). The CDR3 has 13 amino acids. The CDR3 DNA reads as TGTGCCAGTAGGGGGGGCAGGGACACTGAAGCTTTCTTT. This translates into CASRGGRDTEAFF.

This clone was seen a handful of times. The CDR3 DNA is TGTGCCAGCAGCTCCGGGACAGAGACCTACGAGCAGTACTTC. The encoded protein is CASSSGTETYEQYF. The V and J genes are TRBV5-6 and TRBJ2-7; 7 bases are a match to TRBD1. Germline V gene sequence: CDR1 SGHDT, CDR2 YYEEEE. The trim removed 3 bases at V and 2 bases at J, leaving 5 bases unmatched. CDR3 length equals 14 residues. Combining the CDR3 with reference TRBV5-6 and TRBJ2-7 gives the whole variable domain DAGVTQSPTHLIKTRGQQVTLRCSPKSGHDTVSWYQQALGQGPQFIFQYYEEEERQRGNFPDRFSGHQFPNYSSELNVNALLLGDSALYLCASSSGTETYEQYFGPGTRLTVT.

A single count supports this clone. This chain links TRBV28 with TRBJ1-2; 9 nucleotides agree with TRBD1. The CDR3 totals 14 residues. V lost 7 bases, J lost 8 bases, and 11 bases stayed unmatched. The germline gives CDR1 MDHEN, CDR2 SYDVKM. CDR3 region: CASTPGTGRWGYTF. The CDR3 DNA follows: TGTGCCAGCACTCCCGGGACAGGGAGATGGGGCTACACCTTC.

The rearrangement joins TRBV6-1 to TRBJ1-5; D is perhaps TRBD1 (6 bases). The ends were cut back, 1 base at V and 12 bases at J, with 19 bases in the middle. The germline V gene encodes CDR1 MNHNS and CDR2 SASEGT. The CDR3 runs to 15 residues. CDR3 in DNA: TGTGCCAGCAGTGAAGTTGTTAGGGGGGGGCTGCACCAGCATTTT. This codes for CASSEVVRGGLHQHF.

The V call is TRBV19, the J call TRBJ1-5; 9 bases line up with TRBD1. This CDR3 has 14 amino acids. V lost 5 bases and J lost 7; bases outside the gene matches: 6. In germline, CDR1 is LNHDA, CDR2 SQIVND (reference sequence). CDR3 loop: CASSLGTGWQPQHF. The CDR3 coding sequence is TGTGCCAGTAGTCTCGGGACAGGGTGGCAGCCCCAGCATTTT.

The CDR3 DNA sequence: TGTGCCAGCAGTGGTTGGGGGGTCACCGGGGAGCTGTTTTTT. It translates to CASSGWGVTGELFF. J is TRBJ2-2 and V is TRBV6-1, with D possibly being TRBD2 (6 bases). Germline CDR1 and CDR2: MNHNS and SASEGT. This CDR3 is built from 14 residues. The V gene lost 4 bases and the J gene lost 4 bases, with 10 bases spanning the gap.

CDR3 nucleotides: TGTGCCAGCAGCCCCGAGCAAACAGGGGAAGTTGAAGCTTTCTTT. It encodes CASSPEQTGEVEAFF. The rearrangement links TRBV14 to TRBJ1-1; 7 bases line up with TRBD1. The CDR3 runs to 15 residues. Germline V gene data show CDR1 as SGHDN and CDR2 as FVKESK. The ends lost 4 bases at V and 7 bases at J; junction bases unmatched: 12.

The chain combines TRBV2 with TRBJ2-5; D remains unclear. The tail of the sequence fits TRBJ2-7 better, so the J call may be wrong. The germline gives CDR1 SNHLY, CDR2 FYNNEI. The CDR3 has 14 amino acids. CDR3 nucleotide sequence: TGTGCCAGCAGTGATCAGTTGGGTAACTACGAGCAGTACTTC. It encodes CASSDQLGNYEQYF.

V usage is TRBV4-3 and J usage is TRBJ1-2, with 7 bases fitting TRBD1. This CDR3 spans 16 amino acids. Germline CDR1 reads LGHNA; CDR2 reads YSLEER. Germline trimming cut 0 bases from V and 5 bases from J; bases unmatched to any gene: 9. The CDR3 DNA is TGCGCCAGCAGCCAAGAACTGGGGGACAGAGGGTATGGCTACACCTTC. This gives the protein CASSQELGDRGYGYTF.

V is TRBV7-2 and J is TRBJ2-2; weak D call: TRBD1 (5 bases). V shed 7 bases and J shed 0 bases, with 9 bases lying between them. This CDR3 contains 14 residues. The germline CDR1 and CDR2 sequences are SGHTA and FQGNSA. The CDR3: CASNRPANTGELFF. In DNA, the CDR3 is TGTGCCAGCAACAGGCCAGCGAACACCGGGGAGCTGTTTTTT.

This clone has just one count. The chain is built from TRBV27 and TRBJ1-5; perhaps TRBD1 as D (5 bases). Trimming removed 5 bases at V and 2 bases at J, with 28 bases between. CDR1 and CDR2 (germline): MNHEY, SMNVEV (reference sequence). The length of the CDR3 is 20 residues. The CDR3 sequence: CASSPQDWGDLTGGNQPQHF. The CDR3 bases are TGTGCCAGCAGTCCCCAGGATTGGGGGGATCTTACCGGGGGCAATCAGCCCCAGCATTTT.

As DNA, the CDR3 is TGCGCCAGCAGCCGAGACGAGGAGGACTCGGATTTAGTCGGCTACACCTTC. Its translation is CASSRDEEDSDLVGYTF. The rearrangement uses TRBV4-1 and TRBJ1-2; D is ambiguous. Between the trimmed V and J ends, which lost 4 bases and 8 bases, there was a span of 26 bases. There are 17 residues in the CDR3. Germline V lookup: CDR1 MGHRA, CDR2 YSYEKL.

V and J are TRBV11-3 and TRBJ1-2; D unresolved. V was cut by 1 base and J by 10 bases, with 10 bases left in between. The V gene's germline CDR1 is SGHNT and CDR2 YENEEA. The CDR3 loop spans 12 amino acids. This CDR3 is CASSLGAKDYTF. The CDR3 DNA reads as TGTGCCAGCAGCTTAGGGGCCAAGGACTACACCTTC. The complete variable domain, with remaining parts taken from reference TRBV11-3 and TRBJ1-2, reads EAGVVQSPRYKIIEKKQPVAFWCNPISGHNTLYWYLQNLGQGPELLIRYENEEAVDDSQLPKDRFSAERLKGVDSTLKIQPAELGDSAVYLCASSLGAKDYTFGSGTRLTVV.

As DNA, the CDR3 is TGTGCCAGCAGCTTGTCTGCTCTAGCTAATTCACCCCTCCACTTT. This codes for CASSLSALANSPLHF. This chain links TRBV5-6 with TRBJ1-6; D is uncertain. Per the germline V gene, CDR1 is SGHDT and CDR2 is YYEEEE. The CDR3 length is 15 residues. V lost 1 base, J lost 6 bases, and 11 bases lay in between.

The rearrangement links TRBV18 to TRBJ2-7, with D possibly TRBD1 on 6 matching bases. Deletions cut 1 base from V and 0 bases from J, with 19 bases between. Germline assignment: CDR1 KGHSH and CDR2 LQKENI. The CDR3 is 18 residues long. CDR3 loop: CASSPQAGVLANSYEQYF. CDR3 in DNA: TGTGCCAGCTCACCACAGGCAGGGGTCCTTGCTAACTCCTACGAGCAGTACTTC.

The V and J genes are TRBV5-4 and TRBJ1-3; TRBD1 matches 8 bases. Germline V gene data show CDR1 as SGHNT and CDR2 as YYREEE (reference sequence). CDR3 length: 18 amino acids. V lost 3 bases to trimming and J lost 1 base; unmatched junction nucleotides: 12. The CDR3 sequence: CASSWKPDRAKSGNTIYF. In DNA form, the CDR3 reads TGTGCCAGCAGCTGGAAACCGGACAGGGCAAAATCTGGAAACACCATATATTTT.

In this sample, this clone turned up a few times. The chain employs TRBV5-1 and TRBJ2-7, with D possibly being TRBD1 (6 bases). The V gene's germline CDR1 is SGHRS and CDR2 YFSETQ. The V and J ends lost 4 bases and 2 bases respectively, with 16 bases between them. This CDR3 contains 15 residues. CDR3 bases: TGCGCCAGCAGCCCGGGCCGGGACACCCCCTACGAGCAGTACTTC. Amino acids: CASSPGRDTPYEQYF.

The CDR3 loop reads CASRPGRGAHAEAFF. Written as DNA, the CDR3 is TGTGCCAGCAGACCCGGCAGGGGGGCGCACGCTGAAGCTTTCTTT. The chain combines TRBV6-1 with TRBJ1-1, with TRBD1 identical over 7 bases. The germline CDR1 and CDR2 sequences are MNHNS and SASEGT. The junction had 13 bases not matched to a gene; V was cut back by 6 bases and J by 6 bases. This CDR3 has 15 amino acids.

This chain links TRBV14 with TRBJ1-1, with TRBD1 as a possible D gene (6 bases). The CDR3 totals 15 residues. The germline V gene encodes CDR1 SGHDN and CDR2 FVKESK. Trimming left V 4 bases short and J 6 bases short, with 18 bases between. CDR3 protein: CASSPRATGSPEAFF. Written as DNA, the CDR3 is TGTGCCAGCAGCCCCCGGGCCACAGGGTCCCCTGAAGCTTTCTTT.

CDR3 in DNA: TGCGCCAGCAGCAAACGACAGGGGGTAACTGAAGCTTTCTTT. Its protein product is CASSKRQGVTEAFF. The V and J genes are TRBV5-1 and TRBJ1-1; 9 positions agree with TRBD1. Germline loops: CDR1 SGHRS, CDR2 YFSETQ. This CDR3 region has 14 residues. The junction had 6 bases not matched to a gene; V was cut back by 4 bases and J by 5 bases.